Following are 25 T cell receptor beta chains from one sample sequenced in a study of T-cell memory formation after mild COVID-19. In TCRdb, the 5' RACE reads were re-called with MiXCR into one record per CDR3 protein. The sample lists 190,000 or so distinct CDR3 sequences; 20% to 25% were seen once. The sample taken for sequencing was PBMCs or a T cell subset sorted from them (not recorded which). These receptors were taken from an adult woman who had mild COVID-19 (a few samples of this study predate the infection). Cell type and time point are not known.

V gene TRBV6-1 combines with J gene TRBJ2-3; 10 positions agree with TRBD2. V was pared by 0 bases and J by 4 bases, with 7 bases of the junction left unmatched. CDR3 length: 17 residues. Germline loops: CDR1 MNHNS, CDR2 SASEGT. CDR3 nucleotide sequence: TGTGCCAGCAGTGAAGCGATTAGCGGGGGGTTCGCAGATACGCAGTATTTT. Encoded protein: CASSEAISGGFADTQYF.

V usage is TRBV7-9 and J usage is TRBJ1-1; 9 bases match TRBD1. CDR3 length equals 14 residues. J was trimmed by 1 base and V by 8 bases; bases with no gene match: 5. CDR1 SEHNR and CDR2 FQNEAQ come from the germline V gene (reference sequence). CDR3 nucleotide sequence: TGTGCCAGCGGGCTACAGGGGGCGAACACTGAAGCTTTCTTT. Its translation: CASGLQGANTEAFF.

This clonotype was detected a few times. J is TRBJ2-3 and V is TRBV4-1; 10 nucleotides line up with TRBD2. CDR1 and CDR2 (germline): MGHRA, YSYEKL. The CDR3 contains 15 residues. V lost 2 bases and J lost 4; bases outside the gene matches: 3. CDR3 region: CASSQLAGEADTQYF. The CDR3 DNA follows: TGCGCCAGCAGCCAACTAGCGGGAGAGGCAGATACGCAGTATTTT.

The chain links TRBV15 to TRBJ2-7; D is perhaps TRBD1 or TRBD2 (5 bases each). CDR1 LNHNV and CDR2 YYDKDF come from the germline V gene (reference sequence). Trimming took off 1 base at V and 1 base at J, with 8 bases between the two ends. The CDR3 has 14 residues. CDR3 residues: CATSRVGESYEQYF. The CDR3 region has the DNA TGTGCCACCAGCAGAGTGGGGGAGTCCTACGAGCAGTACTTC.

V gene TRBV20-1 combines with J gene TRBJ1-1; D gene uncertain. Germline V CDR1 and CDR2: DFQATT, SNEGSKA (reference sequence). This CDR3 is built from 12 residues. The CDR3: CRDAEEGDEAFF. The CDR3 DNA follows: TGCAGGGATGCTGAGGAGGGAGATGAAGCTTTCTTT.

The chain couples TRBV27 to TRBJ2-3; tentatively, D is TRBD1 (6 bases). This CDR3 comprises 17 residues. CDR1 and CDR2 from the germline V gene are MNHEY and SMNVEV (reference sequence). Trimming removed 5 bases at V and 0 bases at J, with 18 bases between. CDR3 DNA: TGTGCCAGCAGTCCCGGACAGATACTTACTAGCACAGATACGCAGTATTTT. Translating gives CASSPGQILTSTDTQYF.

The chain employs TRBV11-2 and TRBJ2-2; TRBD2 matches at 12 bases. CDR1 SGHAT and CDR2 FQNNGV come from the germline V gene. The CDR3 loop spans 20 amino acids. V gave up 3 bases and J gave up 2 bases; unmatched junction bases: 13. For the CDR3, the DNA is TGTGCCAGCAGCTTGGGCGGAGACGGACTAGCGGGATTCAACACCGGGGAGCTGTTTTTT. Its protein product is CASSLGGDGLAGFNTGELFF.

The CDR3 DNA reads TGCGCCAGCAGCCAAGAAGACAGGTACTACGAGCAGTACTTC. The encoded protein is CASSQEDRYYEQYF. The V call is TRBV4-1, the J call TRBJ2-7, with D perhaps matching TRBD1 (6 bases). V lost 0 bases to trimming and J lost 3 bases, with 9 bases between them. This CDR3 is built from 14 residues. Germline V gives CDR1 MGHRA, CDR2 YSYEKL.

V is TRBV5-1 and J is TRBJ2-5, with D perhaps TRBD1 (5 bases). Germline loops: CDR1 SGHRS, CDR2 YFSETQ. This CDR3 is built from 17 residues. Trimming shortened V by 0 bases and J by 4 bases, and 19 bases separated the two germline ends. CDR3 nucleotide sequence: TGCGCCAGCAGCTTGGGGACAAGGAGCGTGTATGGAGAGACCCAGTACTTC. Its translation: CASSLGTRSVYGETQYF.

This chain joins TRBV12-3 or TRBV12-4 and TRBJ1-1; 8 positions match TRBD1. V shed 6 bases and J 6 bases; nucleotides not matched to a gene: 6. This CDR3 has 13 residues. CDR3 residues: CASSPGGSSEAFF. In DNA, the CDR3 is TGTGCCAGCAGCCCAGGGGGCAGCTCTGAAGCTTTCTTT.

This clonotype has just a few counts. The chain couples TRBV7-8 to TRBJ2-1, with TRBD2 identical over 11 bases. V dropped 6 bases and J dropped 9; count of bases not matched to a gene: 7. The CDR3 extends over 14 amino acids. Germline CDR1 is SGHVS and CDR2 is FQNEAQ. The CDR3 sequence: CASRATSGAIEQFF. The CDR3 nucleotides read TGTGCCAGCAGAGCGACTAGCGGGGCTATTGAGCAGTTCTTC.

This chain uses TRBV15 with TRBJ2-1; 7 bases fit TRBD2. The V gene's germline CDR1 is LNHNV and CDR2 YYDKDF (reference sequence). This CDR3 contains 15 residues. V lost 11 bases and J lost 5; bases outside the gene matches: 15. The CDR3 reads CAVASIAGFNNEQFF. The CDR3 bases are TGTGCCGTCGCCTCCATAGCGGGCTTTAACAATGAGCAGTTCTTC.

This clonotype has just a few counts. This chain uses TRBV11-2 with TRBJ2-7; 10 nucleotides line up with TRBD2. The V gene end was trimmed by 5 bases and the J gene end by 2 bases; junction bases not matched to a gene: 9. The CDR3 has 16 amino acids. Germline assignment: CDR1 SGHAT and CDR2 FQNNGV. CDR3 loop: CASSLVTSGQTYEQYF. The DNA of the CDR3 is TGTGCCAGCAGCCTCGTGACTAGCGGGCAAACCTACGAGCAGTACTTC.

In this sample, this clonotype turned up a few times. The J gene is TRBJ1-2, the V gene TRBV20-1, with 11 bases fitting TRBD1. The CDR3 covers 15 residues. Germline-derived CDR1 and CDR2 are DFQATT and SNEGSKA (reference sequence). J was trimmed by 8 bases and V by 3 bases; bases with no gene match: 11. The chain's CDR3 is CSARSLDRGRIGYTF. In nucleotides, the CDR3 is TGCAGTGCTAGGTCCCTGGACAGGGGGCGCATAGGCTACACCTTC.

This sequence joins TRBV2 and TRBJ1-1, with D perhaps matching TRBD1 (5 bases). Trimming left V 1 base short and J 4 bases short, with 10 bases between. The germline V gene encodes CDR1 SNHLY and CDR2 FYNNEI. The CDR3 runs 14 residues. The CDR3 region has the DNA TGTGCCAGCAGTGAAGTGTTTGGGGGCACTGAAGCTTTCTTT. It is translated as CASSEVFGGTEAFF.

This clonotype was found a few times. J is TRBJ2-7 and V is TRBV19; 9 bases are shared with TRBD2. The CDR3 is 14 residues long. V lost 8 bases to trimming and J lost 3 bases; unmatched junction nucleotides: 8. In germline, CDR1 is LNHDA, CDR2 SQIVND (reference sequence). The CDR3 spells CASGPSGDYYEQYF. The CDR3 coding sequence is TGTGCCAGTGGCCCTAGCGGGGATTACTACGAGCAGTACTTC.

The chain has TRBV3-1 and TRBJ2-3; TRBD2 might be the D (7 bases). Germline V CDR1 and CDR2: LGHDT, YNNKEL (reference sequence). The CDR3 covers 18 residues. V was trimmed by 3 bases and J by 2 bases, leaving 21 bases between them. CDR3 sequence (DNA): TGTGCCAGCAGCCACTTACAGCAGGGGCTAGCGGTCACAGATACGCAGTATTTT. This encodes CASSHLQQGLAVTDTQYF.

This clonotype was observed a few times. CDR3 sequence: CASSWQSGSYEQYF. CDR3 nucleotides: TGTGCCAGCAGCTGGCAAAGCGGTTCCTACGAGCAGTACTTC. The chain couples TRBV11-2 to TRBJ2-7; maybe TRBD2 (5 bases). This CDR3 has 14 amino acids. Germline CDR1 is SGHAT and CDR2 is FQNNGV. The ends were cut back, 4 bases at V and 1 base at J, with 11 bases in the middle.

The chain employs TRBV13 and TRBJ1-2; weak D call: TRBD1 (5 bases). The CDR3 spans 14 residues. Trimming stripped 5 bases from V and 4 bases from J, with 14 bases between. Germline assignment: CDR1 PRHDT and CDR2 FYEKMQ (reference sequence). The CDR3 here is CASSPRQNFYGYTF. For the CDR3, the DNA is TGTGCCAGCAGCCCGAGACAGAATTTCTATGGCTACACCTTC. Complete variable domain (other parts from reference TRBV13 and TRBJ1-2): AAGVIQSPRHLIKEKRETATLKCYPIPRHDTVYWYQQGPGQDPQFLISFYEKMQSDKGSIPDRFSAQQFSDYHSELNMSSLELGDSALYFCASSPRQNFYGYTFGSGTRLTVV.

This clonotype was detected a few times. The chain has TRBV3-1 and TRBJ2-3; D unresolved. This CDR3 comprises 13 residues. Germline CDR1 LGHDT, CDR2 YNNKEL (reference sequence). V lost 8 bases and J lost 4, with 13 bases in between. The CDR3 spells CASRPGQADTQYF. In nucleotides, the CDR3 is TGTGCCAGCCGCCCAGGTCAAGCAGATACGCAGTATTTT.

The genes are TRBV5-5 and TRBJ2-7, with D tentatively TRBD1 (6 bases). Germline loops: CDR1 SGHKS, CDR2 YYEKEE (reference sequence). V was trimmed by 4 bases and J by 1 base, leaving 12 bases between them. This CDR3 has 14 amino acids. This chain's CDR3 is CASSVRTVSYEQYF. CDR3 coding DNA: TGTGCCAGCAGCGTAAGGACAGTGTCCTACGAGCAGTACTTC.

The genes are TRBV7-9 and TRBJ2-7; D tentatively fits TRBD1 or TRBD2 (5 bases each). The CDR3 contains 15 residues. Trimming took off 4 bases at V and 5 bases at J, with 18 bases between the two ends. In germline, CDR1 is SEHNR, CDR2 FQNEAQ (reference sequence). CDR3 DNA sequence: TGTGCCAGCAGCTCTGGGACGCGGAGGATCCACGAGCAGTACTTC. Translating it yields CASSSGTRRIHEQYF.

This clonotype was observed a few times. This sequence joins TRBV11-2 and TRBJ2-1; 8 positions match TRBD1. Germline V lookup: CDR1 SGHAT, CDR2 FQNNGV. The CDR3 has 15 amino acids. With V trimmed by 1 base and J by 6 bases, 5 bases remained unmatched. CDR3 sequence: CASSLAQGEANEQFF. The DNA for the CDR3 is TGTGCCAGCAGCTTAGCACAGGGGGAGGCCAATGAGCAGTTCTTC.

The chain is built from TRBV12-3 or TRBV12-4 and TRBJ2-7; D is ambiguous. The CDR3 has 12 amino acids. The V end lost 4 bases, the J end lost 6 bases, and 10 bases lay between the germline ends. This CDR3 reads CASSSDVFEQYF. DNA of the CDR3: TGTGCCAGCAGTTCGGACGTATTCGAGCAGTACTTC.

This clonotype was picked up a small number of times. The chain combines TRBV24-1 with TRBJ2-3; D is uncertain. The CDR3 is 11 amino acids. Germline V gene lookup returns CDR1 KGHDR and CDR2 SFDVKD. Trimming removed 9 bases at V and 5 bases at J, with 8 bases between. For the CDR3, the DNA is TGTGCCACCCGACTTGGAGATACGCAGTATTTT. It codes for CATRLGDTQYF.